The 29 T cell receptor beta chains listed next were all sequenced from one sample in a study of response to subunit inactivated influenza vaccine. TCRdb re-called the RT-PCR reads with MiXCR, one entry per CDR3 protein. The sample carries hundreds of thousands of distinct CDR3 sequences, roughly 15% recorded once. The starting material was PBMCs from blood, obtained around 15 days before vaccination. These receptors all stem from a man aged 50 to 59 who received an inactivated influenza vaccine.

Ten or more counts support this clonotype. CDR3 sequence reads: CASSGTMVSSYNEQFF. CDR3 DNA sequence: TGTGCCAGCAGCGGGACGATGGTGAGCTCCTACAATGAGCAGTTCTTC. The chain is built from TRBV7-2 and TRBJ2-1; D may correspond to TRBD1 or TRBD2 (5 bases each). This CDR3 comprises 16 residues. The V gene lost 5 bases and the J gene lost 0 bases, with 14 bases spanning the gap. CDR1 SGHTA and CDR2 FQGNSA come from the germline V gene.

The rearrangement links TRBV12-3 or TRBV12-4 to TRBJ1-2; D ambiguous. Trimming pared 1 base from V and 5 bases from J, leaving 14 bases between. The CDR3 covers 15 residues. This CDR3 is CASSLVPGLVYGYTF. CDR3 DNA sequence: TGTGCCAGCAGTTTAGTTCCGGGTTTAGTATATGGCTACACCTTC.

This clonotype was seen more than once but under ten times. CDR3 DNA: TGCGCCAGGGTGACACGAGATACGCAGTATTTT. This encodes CARVTRDTQYF. The V and J genes are TRBV23-1 and TRBJ2-3, with D unresolved. TRBV23-1 is an open reading frame whose function is uncertain. Trimming cost V 9 bases and J 5 bases, with 9 bases left between them. The CDR3 is made up of 11 amino acids.

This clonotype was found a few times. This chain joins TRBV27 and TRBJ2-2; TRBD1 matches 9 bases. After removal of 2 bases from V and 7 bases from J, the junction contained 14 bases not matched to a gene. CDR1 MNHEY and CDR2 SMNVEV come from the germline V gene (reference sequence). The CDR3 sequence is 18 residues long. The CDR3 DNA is TGTGCCAGCAGTTTAACTGGGGGGGGACAGGGTATACACGGGGAGCTGTTTTTT. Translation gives CASSLTGGGQGIHGELFF.

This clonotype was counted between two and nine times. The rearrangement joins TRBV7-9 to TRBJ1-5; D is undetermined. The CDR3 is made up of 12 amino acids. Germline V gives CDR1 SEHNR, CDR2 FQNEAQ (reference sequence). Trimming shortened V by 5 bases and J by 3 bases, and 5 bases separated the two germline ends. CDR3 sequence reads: CASSIVNQPQHF. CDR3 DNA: TGTGCCAGCAGCATCGTCAATCAGCCCCAGCATTTT.

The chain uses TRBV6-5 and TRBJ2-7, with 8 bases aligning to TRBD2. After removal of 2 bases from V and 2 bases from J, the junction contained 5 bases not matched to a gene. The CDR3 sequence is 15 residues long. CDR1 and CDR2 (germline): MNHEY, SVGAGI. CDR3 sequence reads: CASSYTGGGTYEQYF. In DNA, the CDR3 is TGTGCCAGCAGTTACACGGGCGGGGGGACCTACGAGCAGTACTTC.

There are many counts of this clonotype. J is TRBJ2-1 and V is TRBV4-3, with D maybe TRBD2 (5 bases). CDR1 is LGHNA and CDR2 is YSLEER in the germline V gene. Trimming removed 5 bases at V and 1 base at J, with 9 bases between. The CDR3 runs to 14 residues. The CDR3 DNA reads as TGCGCCAGCAGCGGCGCGGGTTCCTACAATGAGCAGTTCTTC. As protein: CASSGAGSYNEQFF.

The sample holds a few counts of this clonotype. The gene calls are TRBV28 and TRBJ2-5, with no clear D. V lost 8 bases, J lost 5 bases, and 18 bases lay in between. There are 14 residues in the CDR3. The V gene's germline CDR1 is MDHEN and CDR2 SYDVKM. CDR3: CASASGGPPETQYF. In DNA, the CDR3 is TGTGCCAGCGCCAGTGGCGGACCGCCTGAGACCCAGTACTTC.

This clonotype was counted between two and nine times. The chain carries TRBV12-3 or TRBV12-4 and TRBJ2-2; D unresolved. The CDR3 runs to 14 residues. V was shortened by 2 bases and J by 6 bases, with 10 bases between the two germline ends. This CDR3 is CASSLLTGAGELFF. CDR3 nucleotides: TGTGCCAGCAGTTTATTAACCGGCGCCGGGGAGCTGTTTTTT.

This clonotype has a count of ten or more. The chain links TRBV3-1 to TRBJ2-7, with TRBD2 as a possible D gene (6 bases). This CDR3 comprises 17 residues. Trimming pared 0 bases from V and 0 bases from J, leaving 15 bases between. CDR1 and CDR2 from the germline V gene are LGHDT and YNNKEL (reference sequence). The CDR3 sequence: CASSQDLAGSLSYEQYF. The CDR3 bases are TGTGCCAGCAGCCAAGATCTGGCGGGATCCCTCTCCTACGAGCAGTACTTC.

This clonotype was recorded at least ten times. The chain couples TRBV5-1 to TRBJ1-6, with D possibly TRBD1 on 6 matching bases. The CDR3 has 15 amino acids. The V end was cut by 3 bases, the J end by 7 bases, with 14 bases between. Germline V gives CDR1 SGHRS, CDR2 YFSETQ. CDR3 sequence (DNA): TGCGCCAGCAGCTCCGAGGGGGATGGGAATTCACCCCTCCACTTT. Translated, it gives CASSSEGDGNSPLHF.

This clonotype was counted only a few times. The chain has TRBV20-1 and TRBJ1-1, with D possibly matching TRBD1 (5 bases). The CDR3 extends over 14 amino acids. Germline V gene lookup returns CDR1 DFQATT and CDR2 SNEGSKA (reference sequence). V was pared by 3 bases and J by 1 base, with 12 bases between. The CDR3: CSARGVPRNTEAFF. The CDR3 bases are TGCAGTGCTAGGGGGGTACCGAGGAACACTGAAGCTTTCTTT.

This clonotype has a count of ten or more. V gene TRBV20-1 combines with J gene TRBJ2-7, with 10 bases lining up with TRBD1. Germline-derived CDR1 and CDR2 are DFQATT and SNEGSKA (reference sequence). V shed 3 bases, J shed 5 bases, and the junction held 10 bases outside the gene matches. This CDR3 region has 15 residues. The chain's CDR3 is CSASLSWDRGHEQYF. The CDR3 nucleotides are TGCAGTGCTAGTTTGTCTTGGGACAGGGGTCACGAGCAGTACTTC.

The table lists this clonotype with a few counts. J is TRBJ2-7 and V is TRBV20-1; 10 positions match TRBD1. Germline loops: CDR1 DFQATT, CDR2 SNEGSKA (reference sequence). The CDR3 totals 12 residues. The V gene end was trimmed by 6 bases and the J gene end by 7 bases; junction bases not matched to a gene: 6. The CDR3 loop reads CSASTGGWEQYF. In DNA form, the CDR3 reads TGCAGTGCGTCGACAGGGGGCTGGGAGCAGTACTTC.

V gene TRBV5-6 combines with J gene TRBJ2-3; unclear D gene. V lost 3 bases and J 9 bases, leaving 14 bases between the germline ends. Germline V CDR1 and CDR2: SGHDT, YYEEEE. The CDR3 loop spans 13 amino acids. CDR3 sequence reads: CASSSLHRNTQYF. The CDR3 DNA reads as TGTGCCAGCAGCTCGCTACACCGTAACACGCAGTATTTT.

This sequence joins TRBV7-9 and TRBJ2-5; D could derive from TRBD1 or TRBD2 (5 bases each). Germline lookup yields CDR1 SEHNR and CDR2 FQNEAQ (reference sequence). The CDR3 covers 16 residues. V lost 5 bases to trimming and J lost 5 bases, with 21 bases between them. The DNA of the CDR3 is TGTGCCAGCAGCCTAAGAGGGACCAATAGTGGGGAGACCCAGTACTTC. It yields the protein CASSLRGTNSGETQYF.

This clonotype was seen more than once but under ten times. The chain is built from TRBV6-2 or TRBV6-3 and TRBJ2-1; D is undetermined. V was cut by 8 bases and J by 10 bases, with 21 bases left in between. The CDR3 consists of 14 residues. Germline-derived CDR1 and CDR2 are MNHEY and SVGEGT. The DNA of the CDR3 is TGTGCCAGCCGAAACGAAAAGGCCCCCTGGGAGCAGTTCTTC. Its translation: CASRNEKAPWEQFF.

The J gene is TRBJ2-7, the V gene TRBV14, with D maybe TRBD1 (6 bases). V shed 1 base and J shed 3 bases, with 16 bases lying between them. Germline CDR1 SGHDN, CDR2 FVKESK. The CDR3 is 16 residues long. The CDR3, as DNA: TGTGCCAGCAGCCAAGCCACAGGGATCGGAGGCTACGAGCAGTACTTC. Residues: CASSQATGIGGYEQYF.

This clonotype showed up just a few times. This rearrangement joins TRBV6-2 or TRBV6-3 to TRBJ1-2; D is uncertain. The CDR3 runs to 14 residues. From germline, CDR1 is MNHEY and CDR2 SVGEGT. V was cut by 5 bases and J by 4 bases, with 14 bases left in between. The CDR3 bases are TGTGCCAGCAGTCAGGTGATGAGGAGCTATGGCTACACCTTC. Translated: CASSQVMRSYGYTF.

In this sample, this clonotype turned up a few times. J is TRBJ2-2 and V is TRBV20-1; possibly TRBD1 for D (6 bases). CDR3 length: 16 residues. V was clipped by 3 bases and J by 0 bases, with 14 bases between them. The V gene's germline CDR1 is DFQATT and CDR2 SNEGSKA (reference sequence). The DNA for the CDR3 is TGCAGTGCTAGCGCAACAGGGATGGCGAACACCGGGGAGCTGTTTTTT. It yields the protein CSASATGMANTGELFF.

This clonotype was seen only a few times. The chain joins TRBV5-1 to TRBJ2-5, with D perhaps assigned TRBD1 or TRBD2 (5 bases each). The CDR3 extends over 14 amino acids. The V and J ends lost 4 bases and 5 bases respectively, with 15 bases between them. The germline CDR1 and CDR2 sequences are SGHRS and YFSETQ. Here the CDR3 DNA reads TGCGCCAGCAGCAGACGGGACCCTTGGGAGACCCAGTACTTC. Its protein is CASSRRDPWETQYF.

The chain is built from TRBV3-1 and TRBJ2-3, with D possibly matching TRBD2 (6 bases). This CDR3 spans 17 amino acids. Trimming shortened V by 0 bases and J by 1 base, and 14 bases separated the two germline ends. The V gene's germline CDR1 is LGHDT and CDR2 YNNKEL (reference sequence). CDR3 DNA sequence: TGTGCCAGCAGCCAAGAGGAGCAGGGAGGAGGCACAGATACGCAGTATTTT. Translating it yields CASSQEEQGGGTDTQYF.

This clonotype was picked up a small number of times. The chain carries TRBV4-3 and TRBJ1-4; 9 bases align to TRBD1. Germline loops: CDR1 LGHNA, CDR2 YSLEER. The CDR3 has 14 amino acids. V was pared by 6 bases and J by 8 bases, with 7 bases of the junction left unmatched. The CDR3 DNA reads TGCGCCAGCAGGCTAACAGGGGGCGAAGAAAAACTGTTTTTT. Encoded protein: CASRLTGGEEKLFF.

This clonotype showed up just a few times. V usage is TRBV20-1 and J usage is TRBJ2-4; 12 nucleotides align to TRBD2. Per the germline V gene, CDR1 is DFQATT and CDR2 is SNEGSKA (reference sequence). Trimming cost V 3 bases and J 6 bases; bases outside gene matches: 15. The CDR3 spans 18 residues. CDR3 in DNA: TGCAGTGCTAGTGGGCCTAGCGGGAGGGCCGATAGAAGAAACATTCAGTACTTC. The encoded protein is CSASGPSGRADRRNIQYF.

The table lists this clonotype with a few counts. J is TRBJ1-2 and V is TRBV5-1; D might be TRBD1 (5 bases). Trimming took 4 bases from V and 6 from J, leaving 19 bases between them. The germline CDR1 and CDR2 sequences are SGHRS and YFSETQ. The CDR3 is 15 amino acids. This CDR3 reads CASSDRGGVEDGYTF. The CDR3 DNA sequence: TGCGCCAGCAGCGACCGTGGAGGGGTAGAAGATGGCTACACCTTC.

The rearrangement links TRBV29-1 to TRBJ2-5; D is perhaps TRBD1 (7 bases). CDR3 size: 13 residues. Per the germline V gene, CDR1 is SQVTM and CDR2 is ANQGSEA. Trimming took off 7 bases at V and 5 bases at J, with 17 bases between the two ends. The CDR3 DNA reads TGCAGCGGGCGGGACAGAGTTTGGGAGACCCAGTACTTC. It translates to CSGRDRVWETQYF. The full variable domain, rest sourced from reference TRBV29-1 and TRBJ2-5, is SAVISQKPSRDICQRGTSLTIQCQVDSQVTMMFWYRQQPGQSLTLIATANQGSEATYESGFVIDKFPISRPNLTFSTLTVSNMSPEDSSIYLCSGRDRVWETQYFGPGTRLLVL.

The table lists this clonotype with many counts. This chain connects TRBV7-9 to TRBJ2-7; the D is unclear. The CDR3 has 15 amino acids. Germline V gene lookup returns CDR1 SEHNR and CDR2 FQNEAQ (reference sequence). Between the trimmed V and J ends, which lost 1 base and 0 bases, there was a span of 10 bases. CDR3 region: CASSLVNRSSYEQYF. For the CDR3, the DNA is TGTGCCAGCAGCTTAGTCAACAGAAGCTCCTACGAGCAGTACTTC.

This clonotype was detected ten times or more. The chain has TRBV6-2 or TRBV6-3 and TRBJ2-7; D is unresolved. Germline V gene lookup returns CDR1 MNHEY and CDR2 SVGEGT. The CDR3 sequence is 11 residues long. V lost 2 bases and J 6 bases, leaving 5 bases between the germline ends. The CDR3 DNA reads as TGTGCCAGCAGTTACCTGGTCGAGCAGTACTTC. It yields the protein CASSYLVEQYF.

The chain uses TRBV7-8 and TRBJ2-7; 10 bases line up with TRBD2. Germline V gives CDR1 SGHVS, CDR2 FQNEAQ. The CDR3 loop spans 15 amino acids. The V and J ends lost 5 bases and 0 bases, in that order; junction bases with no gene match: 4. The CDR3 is CASSPLAGVSYEQYF. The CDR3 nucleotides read TGTGCCAGCAGCCCCCTAGCGGGAGTCTCCTACGAGCAGTACTTC.